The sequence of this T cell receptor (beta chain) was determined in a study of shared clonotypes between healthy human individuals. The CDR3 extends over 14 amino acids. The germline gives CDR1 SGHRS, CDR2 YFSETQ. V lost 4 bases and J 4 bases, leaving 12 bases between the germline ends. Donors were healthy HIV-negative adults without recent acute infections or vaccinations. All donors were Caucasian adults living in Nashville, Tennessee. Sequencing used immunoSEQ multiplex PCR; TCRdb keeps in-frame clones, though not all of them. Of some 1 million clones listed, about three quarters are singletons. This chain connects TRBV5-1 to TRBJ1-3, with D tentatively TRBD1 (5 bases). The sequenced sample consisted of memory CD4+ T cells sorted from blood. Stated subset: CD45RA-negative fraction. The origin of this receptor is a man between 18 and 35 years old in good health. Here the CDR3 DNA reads TGCGCCAGCAGCCCCGGAACAGGAGGAAACACCATATATTTT. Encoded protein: CASSPGTGGNTIYF.